One and the same sample provided the 24 T cell receptor beta chains below, sequenced in a study of blood T cell repertoires in COVID-19 (dated by TCRdb to about 2020). The library relied on the immunoSEQ multiplex PCR assay. This immuneACCESS table, as held by TCRdb, lists in-frame sequences with V and J called but not all clones. Of the missing ones, under half trace to an unresolved V gene in checked studies; the others have no known cause. The sample has about 220,000 clones on record, around 90% of them singletons. Roughly 16% of the sample comes from the top ten. The sequenced sample consisted of PBMCs or T cells enriched from blood (not recorded which). All receptors derive from a man aged 25 to 40 who had been exposed to COVID-19.

The chain carries TRBV11-2 and TRBJ2-7; D possibly corresponds to TRBD1 (6 bases). Germline CDR1 SGHAT, CDR2 FQNNGV. This CDR3 is built from 15 residues. V gave up 4 bases and J gave up 4 bases, with 17 bases separating them. The CDR3 sequence is CASSSGQKLGYEQYF. The CDR3 nucleotides read TGTGCCAGCAGCTCCGGACAGAAACTAGGATACGAGCAGTACTTC.

The CDR3 bases are TGTGCCAGCGGCCGCACTGAAGCTTTCTTT. It codes for CASGRTEAFF. The rearrangement uses TRBV13 and TRBJ1-1; D not certain. This CDR3 spans 10 amino acids. The ends were cut back, 8 bases at V and 4 bases at J, with 5 bases in the middle. Germline V gene lookup returns CDR1 PRHDT and CDR2 FYEKMQ (reference sequence).

The table lists this clone with a few counts. The V and J genes are TRBV5-6 and TRBJ2-7; 13 bases are a match to TRBD2. Germline V lookup: CDR1 SGHDT, CDR2 YYEEEE. CDR3 length equals 14 residues. Germline trimming cut 5 bases from V and 5 bases from J; bases unmatched to any gene: 4. The CDR3 reads CASSYGLAGDEQYF. For the CDR3, the DNA is TGTGCCAGCAGTTACGGACTAGCGGGGGACGAGCAGTACTTC.

This CDR3 reads CASSLGHMNTEAFF. In nucleotides, the CDR3 is TGTGCCAGCAGCTTGGGGCATATGAACACTGAAGCTTTCTTT. V and J are TRBV5-5 and TRBJ1-1; D is uncertain. V was pared by 0 bases and J by 0 bases, with 6 bases between. CDR3 length: 14 residues. Germline V gene lookup returns CDR1 SGHKS and CDR2 YYEKEE (reference sequence).

The chain uses TRBV6-2 or TRBV6-3 and TRBJ2-7; a possible D gene is TRBD1 (6 bases). The length of the CDR3 is 16 residues. The ends were cut back, 2 bases at V and 3 bases at J, with 17 bases in the middle. Germline V gene lookup returns CDR1 MNHEY and CDR2 SVGEGT. Here the CDR3 DNA reads TGTGCCAGCAGTTACCCTACCGGCACAGGGCACTACGAGCAGTACTTC. This codes for CASSYPTGTGHYEQYF.

The rearrangement uses TRBV7-2 and TRBJ2-2; tentatively, D is TRBD1 (6 bases). The CDR3 is made up of 15 amino acids. V shed 3 bases and J shed 3 bases, with 11 bases lying between them. The germline V gene encodes CDR1 SGHTA and CDR2 FQGNSA. The CDR3 protein is CASSLAGADTGELFF. The CDR3 coding sequence is TGTGCCAGCAGCTTGGCAGGGGCGGACACCGGGGAGCTGTTTTTT.

The CDR3 coding sequence is TGTGCCAGTAGGGGAGGGGCCGGGATAGGGCAGTTCTTC. Translating gives CASRGGAGIGQFF. This chain connects TRBV19 to TRBJ2-1, with TRBD2 matching over 7 bases. CDR1 and CDR2 from the germline V gene are LNHDA and SQIVND (reference sequence). Trimming cost V 6 bases and J 12 bases; bases outside gene matches: 11. The CDR3 runs 13 residues.

This sequence joins TRBV7-2 and TRBJ2-7; possible D gene TRBD1, 6 bases. CDR3 length: 14 amino acids. Germline V lookup: CDR1 SGHTA, CDR2 FQGNSA. V was pared by 1 base and J by 7 bases, with 14 bases between. CDR3 sequence reads: CASSLGTQGWEQYF. CDR3 DNA sequence: TGTGCCAGCAGCTTAGGGACTCAGGGGTGGGAGCAGTACTTC.

This clone has just one count. This chain links TRBV18 with TRBJ2-7; 9 bases fit TRBD1. The CDR3 is 16 amino acids. With V trimmed by 3 bases and J by 3 bases, 9 bases remained unmatched. Germline V gene data show CDR1 as KGHSH and CDR2 as LQKENI. CDR3 sequence (DNA): TGTGCCAGCTCACCTGGTTCGGGACAGGGAATCTACGAGCAGTACTTC. Translation: CASSPGSGQGIYEQYF.

The chain employs TRBV13 and TRBJ2-7; perhaps TRBD1 as D (5 bases). The CDR3 sequence is 15 residues long. Between the trimmed V and J ends, which lost 5 bases and 5 bases, there was a span of 19 bases. The germline gives CDR1 PRHDT, CDR2 FYEKMQ (reference sequence). The CDR3 DNA sequence: TGTGCCAGCAGCCCCAGGAGCAGGGCGGTCGACGAGCAGTACTTC. Protein product: CASSPRSRAVDEQYF.

The chain carries TRBV11-1 and TRBJ1-1; no firm D call. The CDR3 covers 13 residues. V was trimmed by 5 bases and J by 1 base, leaving 8 bases between them. Germline CDR1 reads SGHAT; CDR2 reads FQDESV (reference sequence). The CDR3 here is CASSAHSNTEAFF. The CDR3 nucleotides read TGTGCCAGCAGCGCGCACTCGAACACTGAAGCTTTCTTT.

The J gene is TRBJ2-7, the V gene TRBV21-1; the DNA was not compared with TRBD1, the D call given in the table. TRBV21-1 is a recognized pseudogene. CDR3 length: 15 amino acids. CDR3 in DNA: TGTGCCAGCAGAACCAGGGGAATTAGCTCCTACGAGCAGTACTTC. It encodes CASRTRGISSYEQYF.

The chain is built from TRBV4-2 and TRBJ2-1; TRBD2 matches at 9 bases. J gave up 7 bases and V 0 bases, and 7 bases lay outside the gene matches. CDR1 and CDR2 from the germline V gene are LGHNA and YNFKEQ. This CDR3 is built from 16 residues. The CDR3: CASSQDLAGGRNEQFF. In DNA, the CDR3 is TGTGCCAGCAGCCAAGATTTGGCGGGGGGGCGTAATGAGCAGTTCTTC.

This chain connects TRBV6-5 to TRBJ1-1; a weak D match, TRBD1 (5 bases). The CDR3 length is 12 residues. Germline values: CDR1 MNHEY, CDR2 SVGAGI. V gave up 0 bases and J gave up 7 bases, with 6 bases separating them. CDR3 coding DNA: TGTGCCAGCAGTTACTCGGGGCGTGAAGCTTTCTTT. This gives the protein CASSYSGREAFF.

The CDR3 protein is CAILSGHF. The CDR3 DNA follows: TGTGCCATCCTGTCGGGGCATTTT. The chain is built from TRBV6-4 and TRBJ1-5; D is undetermined. This CDR3 has 8 amino acids. Trimming shortened V by 10 bases and J by 15 bases, and 10 bases separated the two germline ends. CDR1 MRHNA and CDR2 SNTAGT come from the germline V gene.

The chain employs TRBV4-3 and TRBJ2-3; D is undetermined. The CDR3 has 16 residues. CDR1 LGHNA and CDR2 YSLEER come from the germline V gene. Deletions cut 0 bases from V and 2 bases from J, with 12 bases between. This chain's CDR3 is CASSQDWLGVTDTQYF. CDR3 sequence (DNA): TGCGCCAGCAGCCAAGATTGGCTCGGAGTCACAGATACGCAGTATTTT.

V usage is TRBV6-4 and J usage is TRBJ2-4; a weak D match, TRBD1 (5 bases). CDR1 and CDR2 from the germline V gene are MRHNA and SNTAGT. CDR3 size: 14 residues. Trimming shortened V by 9 bases and J by 3 bases, and 15 bases separated the two germline ends. The CDR3 is CARRQSYVKNIQYF. For the CDR3, the DNA is TGTGCCAGGCGACAGAGTTACGTCAAAAACATTCAGTACTTC.

This sequence joins TRBV7-9 and TRBJ1-1; D may be TRBD1 (5 bases). V was cut by 3 bases and J by 5 bases, with 16 bases left in between. The CDR3 covers 15 residues. Germline loops: CDR1 SEHNR, CDR2 FQNEAQ (reference sequence). The CDR3: CASSFPQGVRTEAFF. In nucleotides, the CDR3 is TGTGCCAGCAGCTTCCCCCAGGGTGTGAGGACTGAAGCTTTCTTT.

V usage is TRBV5-1 and J usage is TRBJ1-1, with 7 bases fitting TRBD1. The ends lost 4 bases at V and 5 bases at J; junction bases unmatched: 8. The germline gives CDR1 SGHRS, CDR2 YFSETQ. The CDR3 spans 14 residues. For the CDR3, the DNA is TGCGCCAGCAGCCCTCGACAGGGACTGACTGAAGCTTTCTTT. It specifies CASSPRQGLTEAFF.

V and J are TRBV16 and TRBJ2-3; D ambiguous. V lost 3 bases to trimming and J lost 0 bases, with 7 bases between them. CDR1 is KGHSY, CDR2 FQNENV, per germline. This CDR3 is built from 14 residues. The CDR3 DNA sequence: TGTGCCAGCAGCCAGGCATCAAGCACAGATACGCAGTATTTT. Amino acids: CASSQASSTDTQYF.

The chain has TRBV19 and TRBJ1-3; D might be TRBD1 (5 bases). The germline V and J ends were trimmed by 4 bases and 0 bases, with 10 bases remaining between them. The CDR3 length is 15 residues. The V gene's germline CDR1 is LNHDA and CDR2 SQIVND (reference sequence). CDR3 sequence (DNA): TGTGCCAGTAGTACCCAGGGAGGCTCTGGAAACACCATATATTTT. Amino acid sequence: CASSTQGGSGNTIYF.

V and J are TRBV19 and TRBJ2-1, with a weak D call TRBD1 (6 bases). The V end was cut by 5 bases, the J end by 2 bases, with 13 bases between. This CDR3 region has 15 residues. The germline gives CDR1 LNHDA, CDR2 SQIVND (reference sequence). This CDR3 is CASSAEGVPYNEQFF. Here the CDR3 DNA reads TGTGCCAGTAGTGCCGAGGGGGTTCCCTACAATGAGCAGTTCTTC. Full variable domain (outside the CDR3, taken from reference TRBV19 and TRBJ2-1): DGGITQSPKYLFRKEGQNVTLSCEQNLNHDAMYWYRQDPGQGLRLIYYSQIVNDFQKGDIAEGYSVSREKKESFPLTVTSAQKNPTAFYLCASSAEGVPYNEQFFGPGTRLTVL.

The chain recombines TRBV18 with TRBJ2-5; 7 bases are a match to TRBD1. Germline values: CDR1 KGHSH, CDR2 LQKENI. The CDR3 is made up of 16 amino acids. V lost 2 bases, J lost 4 bases, and 10 bases stayed unmatched. CDR3 DNA: TGTGCCAGCTCACCAGTTGGGCCAGGGGGAATAGAGACCCAGTACTTC. This encodes CASSPVGPGGIETQYF.

This clone was counted ten times or more. This chain links TRBV6-2 or TRBV6-3 with TRBJ2-2, with D possibly TRBD1 on 6 matching bases. The V gene's germline CDR1 is MNHEY and CDR2 SVGEGT. Trimming pared 4 bases from V and 3 bases from J, leaving 6 bases between. The CDR3 is 13 residues long. For the CDR3, the DNA is TGTGCCAGCAGTTGGACAGACACCGGGGAGCTGTTTTTT. Encoded protein: CASSWTDTGELFF.